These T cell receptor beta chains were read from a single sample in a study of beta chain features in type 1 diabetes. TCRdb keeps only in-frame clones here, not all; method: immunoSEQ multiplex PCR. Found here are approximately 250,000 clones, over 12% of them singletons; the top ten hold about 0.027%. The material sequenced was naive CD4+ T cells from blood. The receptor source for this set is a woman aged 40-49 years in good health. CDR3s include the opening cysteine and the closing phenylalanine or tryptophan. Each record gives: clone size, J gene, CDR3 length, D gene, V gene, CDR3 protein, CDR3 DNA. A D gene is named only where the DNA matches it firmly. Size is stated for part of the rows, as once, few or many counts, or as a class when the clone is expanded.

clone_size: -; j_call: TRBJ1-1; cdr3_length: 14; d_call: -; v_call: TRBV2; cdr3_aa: CASSAVGQGTEAFF; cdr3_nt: TGTGCCAGCAGTGCAGTCGGTCAGGGGACTGAAGCTTTCTTT
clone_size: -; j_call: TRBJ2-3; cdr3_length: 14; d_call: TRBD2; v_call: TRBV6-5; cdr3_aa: CASSYGGGADTQYF; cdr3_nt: TGTGCCAGCAGTTACGGCGGGGGGGCAGATACGCAGTATTTT
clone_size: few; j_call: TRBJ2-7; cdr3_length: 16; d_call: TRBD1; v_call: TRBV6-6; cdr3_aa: CASSYYPGQRSYEQYF; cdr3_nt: TGTGCCAGCAGTTACTATCCGGGACAGCGCTCCTACGAGCAGTACTTC
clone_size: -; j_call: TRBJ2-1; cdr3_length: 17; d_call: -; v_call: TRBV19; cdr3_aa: CASSRMNRALSLVEQFF; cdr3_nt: TGTGCCAGTAGTAGAATGAACAGGGCCCTTTCTTTGGTTGAGCAGTTCTTC
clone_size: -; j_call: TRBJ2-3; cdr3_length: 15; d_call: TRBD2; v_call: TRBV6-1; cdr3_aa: CASSESGGPQDTQYF; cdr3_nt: TGTGCCAGCAGTGAATCGGGGGGGCCTCAAGATACGCAGTATTTT
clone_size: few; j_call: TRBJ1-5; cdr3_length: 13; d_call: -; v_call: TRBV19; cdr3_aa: CASSQGLNQPQHF; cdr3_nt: TGTGCCAGTAGTCAGGGACTCAATCAGCCCCAGCATTTT
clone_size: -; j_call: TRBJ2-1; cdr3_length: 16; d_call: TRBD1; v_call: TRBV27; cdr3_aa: CASSRTGGWTYNEQFF; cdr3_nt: TGTGCCAGCAGTCGTACAGGGGGCTGGACCTACAATGAGCAGTTCTTC
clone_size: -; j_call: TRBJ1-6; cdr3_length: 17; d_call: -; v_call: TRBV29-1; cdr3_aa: CSVEDRGQPDRNSPLHF; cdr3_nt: TGCAGCGTTGAAGATCGGGGACAACCTGACAGGAATTCACCCCTCCACTTT
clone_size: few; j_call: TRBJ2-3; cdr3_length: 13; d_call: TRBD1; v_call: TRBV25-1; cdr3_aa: CASLTGGGDTQYF; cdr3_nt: TGTGCCAGTCTCACAGGGGGCGGGGATACGCAGTATTTT
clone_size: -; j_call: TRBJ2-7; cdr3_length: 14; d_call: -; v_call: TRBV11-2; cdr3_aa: CASSLDQVSYEQYF; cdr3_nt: TGTGCCAGCAGCTTAGATCAGGTTTCCTACGAGCAGTACTTC
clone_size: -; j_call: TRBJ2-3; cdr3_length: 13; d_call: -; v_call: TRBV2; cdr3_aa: CASIAAGTDTQYF; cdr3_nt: TGTGCCAGCATAGCCGCGGGCACAGATACGCAGTATTTT
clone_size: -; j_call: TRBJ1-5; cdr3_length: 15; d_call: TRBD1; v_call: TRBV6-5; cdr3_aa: CASTPGGQGNQPQHF; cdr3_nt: TGTGCCAGCACCCCCGGGGGACAGGGCAATCAGCCCCAGCATTTT
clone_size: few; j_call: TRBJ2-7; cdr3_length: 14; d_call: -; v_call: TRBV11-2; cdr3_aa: CASSTSGATYEQYF; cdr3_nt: TGTGCCAGCAGCACCTCTGGAGCCACCTACGAGCAGTACTTC
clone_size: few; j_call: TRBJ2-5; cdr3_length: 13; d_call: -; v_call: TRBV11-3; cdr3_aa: CASSLRVQETQYF; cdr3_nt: TGTGCCAGCAGCTTGAGGGTCCAAGAGACCCAGTACTTC
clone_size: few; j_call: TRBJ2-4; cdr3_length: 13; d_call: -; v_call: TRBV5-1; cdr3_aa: CASRQDSGNIQYF; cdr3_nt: TGCGCCAGCAGACAGGACAGCGGAAACATTCAGTACTTC
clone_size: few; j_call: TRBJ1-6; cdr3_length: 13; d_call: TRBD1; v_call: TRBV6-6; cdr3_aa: CASSLQGASPLHF; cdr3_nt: TGTGCCAGCAGTTTACAGGGGGCTTCACCCCTCCACTTT
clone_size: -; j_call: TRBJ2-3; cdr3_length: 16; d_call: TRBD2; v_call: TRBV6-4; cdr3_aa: CASSQLAGRSTDTQYF; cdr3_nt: TGTGCCAGCAGTCAGCTAGCGGGGAGGAGCACAGATACGCAGTATTTT
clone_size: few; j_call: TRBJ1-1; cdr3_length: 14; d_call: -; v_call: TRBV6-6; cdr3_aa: CASSYGAQNTEAFF; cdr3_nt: TGTGCCAGCAGTTACGGGGCCCAGAACACTGAAGCTTTCTTT
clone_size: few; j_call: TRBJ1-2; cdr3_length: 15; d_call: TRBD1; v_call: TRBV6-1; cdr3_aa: CASSVFSGQSYGYTF; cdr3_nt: TGTGCCAGCAGTGTGTTCTCGGGACAGTCCTATGGCTACACCTTC
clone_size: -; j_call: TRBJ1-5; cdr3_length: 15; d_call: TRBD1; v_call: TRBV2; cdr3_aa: CASSDRQGVNQPQHF; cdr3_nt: TGTGCCAGCAGTGATAGACAGGGAGTTAATCAGCCCCAGCATTTT
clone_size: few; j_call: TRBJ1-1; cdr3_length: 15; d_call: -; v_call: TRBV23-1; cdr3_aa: CASSQSGDRRRGAFF; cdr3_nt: TGCGCCAGCAGTCAATCGGGAGACAGGCGGCGCGGAGCTTTCTTT
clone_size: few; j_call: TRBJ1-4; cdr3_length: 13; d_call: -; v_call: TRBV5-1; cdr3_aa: CASRGRLEEKLFF; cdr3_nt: TGCGCCAGCAGGGGTCGTCTGGAGGAAAAACTGTTTTTT
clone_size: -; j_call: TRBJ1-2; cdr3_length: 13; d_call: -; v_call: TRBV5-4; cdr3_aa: CASSSTANYGYTF; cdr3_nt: TGTGCCAGCAGCTCGACAGCGAACTATGGCTACACCTTC
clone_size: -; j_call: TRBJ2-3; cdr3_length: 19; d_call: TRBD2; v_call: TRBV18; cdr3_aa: CASSPTRTSGGPNTDTQYF; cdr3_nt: TGTGCCAGCTCACCCACTAGGACTAGCGGGGGGCCGAACACAGATACGCAGTATTTT
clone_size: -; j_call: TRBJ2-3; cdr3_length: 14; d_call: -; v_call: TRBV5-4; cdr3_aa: CASSRVGGTDTQYF; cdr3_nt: TGTGCCAGCAGCCGGGTTGGAGGCACAGATACGCAGTATTTT